This section outlines one TCR beta chain sequence together with its context. Its antigen remains unidentified. Naive-designated CD8 cells lacked CD45RO, were positively enriched for CCR7, and omitted terminally differentiated effector memory CD45RA+ cells. TCRdb's copy holds only in-frame clones and misses some; the assay was immunoSEQ multiplex PCR. This table holds over 2,000,000 clones, over 85% found once. V lost 1 base and J lost 4, with 16 bases in between. CDR1 and CDR2 from the germline V gene are PRHDT and FYEKMQ (reference sequence). The CDR3 covers 16 residues. The data stem from a study of shared clonotypes between healthy human individuals. General study points: The study generally estimated greater richness for naive than memory subsets.

The gene calls are TRBV13 and TRBJ1-2; perhaps TRBD1 as D (5 bases). Sequenced sample: naive CD8+ T cells from PBMCs. The sequence was collected from a man aged 18 to 30 in good health. Some clones in this sample may be carry-over from other donors' samples. This CDR3 reads CASSLDPGTGAYGYTF. The CDR3 region has the DNA TGTGCCAGCAGCTTAGACCCCGGGACTGGGGCCTATGGCTACACCTTC.